The 23 T cell receptor beta chains below come from one sample, sequenced in a study of PD-L1 blockade in urothelial cancer. Described time point: peripheral blood 6 weeks after treatment start. This table comes from immunoSEQ multiplex PCR, and its TCRdb copy is limited to in-frame clones, with some not included. The sample has approximately 91,000 clones, around four fifths seen once. The material sequenced was PBMCs, taken around atezolizumab (anti-PD-L1) treatment. The receptors here all came from a man aged 65 to 79 with urothelial cancer.

V is TRBV7-6 and J is TRBJ2-3; weak D call: TRBD1 (6 bases). The germline CDR1 and CDR2 sequences are SGHVS and FNYEAQ. V lost 3 bases and J 2 bases, leaving 15 bases between the germline ends. The CDR3 consists of 16 residues. The DNA of the CDR3 is TGTGCCAGCAGCTTCCTTGGGGGACACCTCACAGATACGCAGTATTTT. Amino acids: CASSFLGGHLTDTQYF.

J is TRBJ1-4 and V is TRBV4-3, with D tentatively TRBD1 (6 bases). Trimming took 0 bases from V and 6 from J, leaving 11 bases between them. Per germline, CDR1 LGHNA and CDR2 YSLEER. This CDR3 is 15 amino acids long. The CDR3 region is CASSQDIGGDEKLFF. The CDR3 coding sequence is TGCGCCAGCAGCCAAGATATAGGGGGTGATGAAAAACTGTTTTTT.

This clone has just one count. J is TRBJ2-7 and V is TRBV19; TRBD2 aligns across 9 bases. V dropped 6 bases and J dropped 4; count of bases not matched to a gene: 7. CDR1 and CDR2 (germline): LNHDA, SQIVND (reference sequence). This CDR3 contains 14 residues. The CDR3 loop is CASSPTSGRYEQYF. The CDR3 nucleotides read TGTGCCAGTAGCCCAACTAGCGGGCGGTACGAGCAGTACTTC.

This chain connects TRBV2 to TRBJ2-1, with D possibly being TRBD2 (6 bases). From germline, CDR1 is SNHLY and CDR2 FYNNEI. CDR3 length: 15 residues. V was pared by 5 bases and J by 2 bases, with 13 bases between. CDR3 sequence: CASSTGTLAYNEQFF. DNA for the CDR3: TGTGCCAGCAGTACCGGGACTCTAGCCTACAATGAGCAGTTCTTC.

This rearrangement joins TRBV6-5 to TRBJ1-5, with 8 bases lining up with TRBD1. This CDR3 contains 15 residues. V gave up 2 bases and J gave up 5 bases; unmatched junction bases: 5. Germline CDR1 is MNHEY and CDR2 is SVGAGI. As DNA, the CDR3 is TGTGCCAGCAGTTACAACAGGGGGAAGGATCAGCCCCAGCATTTT. Amino acids: CASSYNRGKDQPQHF.

The chain employs TRBV7-9 and TRBJ2-3; 10 nucleotides match TRBD2. V dropped 1 base and J dropped 6; count of bases not matched to a gene: 13. Germline V lookup: CDR1 SEHNR, CDR2 FQNEAQ (reference sequence). The CDR3 runs 18 residues. In DNA form, the CDR3 reads TGTGCCAGCAGCTTAGGAGTGGCTAGCGGGGGCCTAGGGGATACGCAGTATTTT. Its protein product is CASSLGVASGGLGDTQYF.

This sequence joins TRBV6-5 and TRBJ1-1; 8 bases map to TRBD1. CDR1 and CDR2 (germline): MNHEY, SVGAGI. V trimming: 6 bases; J trimming: 5 bases; junction bases outside the gene matches: 8. CDR3 length: 14 amino acids. The CDR3: CASRFRGHMTEAFF. The CDR3 DNA reads TGTGCCAGCAGGTTCAGGGGGCATATGACTGAAGCTTTCTTT.

The V gene is TRBV28, the J gene TRBJ2-6; D gene uncertain. V lost 3 bases to trimming and J lost 0 bases, with 3 bases between them. The CDR3 loop spans 14 amino acids. Germline loops: CDR1 MDHEN, CDR2 SYDVKM. Written as DNA, the CDR3 is TGTGCCAGCAGTTTTAGCTCTGGGGCCAACGTCCTGACTTTC. This encodes CASSFSSGANVLTF.

The gene calls are TRBV5-6 and TRBJ2-7; 11 bases are shared with TRBD2. V was pared by 4 bases and J by 5 bases, with 8 bases of the junction left unmatched. The CDR3 sequence is 15 residues long. The germline CDR1 and CDR2 sequences are SGHDT and YYEEEE. The CDR3: CASSVKGLAVNEQYF. The CDR3 coding sequence is TGTGCCAGCAGCGTAAAGGGACTAGCGGTAAACGAGCAGTACTTC.

This clone was recorded once. V and J are TRBV6-5 and TRBJ1-2, with D possibly matching TRBD1 (6 bases). V was pared by 5 bases and J by 5 bases, with 9 bases between. The germline V gene has CDR1 MNHEY and CDR2 SVGAGI. CDR3 length: 12 amino acids. This chain's CDR3 is CASSEGQYGYTF. DNA for the CDR3: TGTGCCAGCAGTGAGGGACAATATGGCTACACCTTC.

The V call is TRBV6-6, the J call TRBJ1-6, with D possibly matching TRBD1 (5 bases). V was pared by 5 bases and J by 10 bases, with 12 bases between. Germline values: CDR1 MNHNY, CDR2 SVGAGI (reference sequence). This CDR3 spans 13 amino acids. The CDR3 DNA sequence: TGTGCCAGCAGTACGGCAGGGATATCACCCCTCCACTTT. Translating gives CASSTAGISPLHF.

This clone was detected only a few times. The chain has TRBV2 and TRBJ1-1; 7 bases agree with TRBD1. In germline, CDR1 is SNHLY, CDR2 FYNNEI. The CDR3 is made up of 14 amino acids. The V segment lost 7 bases and the J segment 6 bases; nucleotides outside the gene matches: 11. CDR3 region: CASNPQGLNSEAFF. The CDR3, as DNA: TGTGCCAGCAATCCACAGGGGCTTAACTCTGAAGCTTTCTTT.

The chain uses TRBV19 and TRBJ1-2, with 9 bases matching TRBD1. Germline values: CDR1 LNHDA, CDR2 SQIVND (reference sequence). V was pared by 5 bases and J by 10 bases, with 5 bases of the junction left unmatched. This CDR3 has 12 amino acids. The CDR3 DNA sequence: TGTGCCAGTAGTTCGAGGACAGGGGCCTACACCTTC. Protein product: CASSSRTGAYTF.

J is TRBJ2-1 and V is TRBV19; D may be TRBD2 (7 bases). Germline V gene sequence: CDR1 LNHDA, CDR2 SQIVND (reference sequence). The ends were cut back, 4 bases at V and 9 bases at J, with 19 bases in the middle. This CDR3 comprises 15 residues. The CDR3 coding sequence is TGTGCCAGTAGTAACACGGCGGGGGCCCCGGGTGAGCAGTTCTTC. Protein sequence: CASSNTAGAPGEQFF.

This clone was picked up a small number of times. The rearrangement uses TRBV19 and TRBJ2-7; 7 bases map to TRBD1. V shed 3 bases, J shed 2 bases, and the junction held 4 bases outside the gene matches. The germline V gene has CDR1 LNHDA and CDR2 SQIVND (reference sequence). This CDR3 is built from 14 residues. The CDR3 region is CASSIGQGAYEQYF. CDR3 DNA: TGTGCCAGTAGTATCGGGCAGGGGGCCTACGAGCAGTACTTC.

A few counts support this clone. The chain links TRBV7-8 to TRBJ2-7, with TRBD1 identical over 7 bases. The junction had 7 bases not matched to a gene; V was cut back by 5 bases and J by 3 bases. Germline V lookup: CDR1 SGHVS, CDR2 FQNEAQ. CDR3 size: 14 residues. The CDR3 protein is CASSQDGTDYEQYF. The CDR3 DNA is TGTGCCAGCAGCCAAGATGGGACAGACTACGAGCAGTACTTC.

The rearrangement joins TRBV6-4 to TRBJ1-4; 11 bases map to TRBD1. J lost 10 bases, V lost 5 bases, and 9 bases had no gene match. Germline CDR1 and CDR2: MRHNA and SNTAGT. CDR3 length: 15 amino acids. CDR3 sequence: CASSTPGQGDGKLFF. The CDR3 coding sequence is TGTGCCAGCAGTACTCCGGGACAGGGGGATGGAAAACTGTTTTTT.

The chain combines TRBV2 with TRBJ2-1; TRBD2 agrees at 9 bases. The V and J ends lost 5 bases and 0 bases, in that order; junction bases with no gene match: 8. Looked up from germline, CDR1 is SNHLY and CDR2 is FYNNEI. The CDR3 totals 17 residues. CDR3 residues: CASSRSSGSFSYNEQFF. The CDR3 coding sequence is TGTGCCAGCAGTAGGAGTAGCGGGAGTTTCTCCTACAATGAGCAGTTCTTC.

The sample holds a few counts of this clone. The chain employs TRBV2 and TRBJ1-2; TRBD1 matches at 8 bases. The CDR3 contains 14 residues. Looked up from germline, CDR1 is SNHLY and CDR2 is FYNNEI. Trimming took 5 bases from V and 6 from J; bases not matched to a gene: 8. The CDR3 region has the DNA TGTGCCAGCAGTTACTACGGACAGGGAGATGGCTACACCTTC. This sequence encodes CASSYYGQGDGYTF. Using reference TRBV2 and TRBJ1-2 for the parts outside the CDR3, the full variable domain is EPEVTQTPSHQVTQMGQEVILRCVPISNHLYFYWYRQILGQKVEFLVSFYNNEISEKSEIFDDQFSVERPDGSNFTLKIRSTKLEDSAMYFCASSYYGQGDGYTFGSGTRLTVV.

J is TRBJ2-7 and V is TRBV30; 8 bases are a match to TRBD1. V trimming: 4 bases; J trimming: 5 bases; junction bases outside the gene matches: 16. This CDR3 region has 16 residues. Per germline, CDR1 GTSNPN and CDR2 SVGIG (reference sequence). The DNA of the CDR3 is TGTGCCTGGATTCCCAAAGATGGACAGGGATGGAACGAGCAGTACTTC. This gives the protein CAWIPKDGQGWNEQYF.

The rearrangement uses TRBV18 and TRBJ2-1; D possibly corresponds to TRBD2 (7 bases). The CDR3 spans 16 residues. The germline gives CDR1 KGHSH, CDR2 LQKENI. V was cut by 2 bases and J by 8 bases, with 19 bases left in between. CDR3 nucleotide sequence: TGTGCCAGCTCACCAGGGGGGGGACGGCCAGGGGATGAGCAGTTCTTC. Residues: CASSPGGGRPGDEQFF.

V is TRBV5-6 and J is TRBJ2-7; D possibly corresponds to TRBD1 (6 bases). V was clipped by 4 bases and J by 3 bases, with 14 bases between them. The V gene's germline CDR1 is SGHDT and CDR2 YYEEEE. The CDR3 contains 14 residues. DNA of the CDR3: TGTGCCAGCAGCCCCAATGGGGGCGGCTACGAGCAGTACTTC. Its translation: CASSPNGGGYEQYF.

The chain recombines TRBV5-6 with TRBJ1-2; the match to TRBD1 covers 8 bases. From germline, CDR1 is SGHDT and CDR2 YYEEEE. The CDR3 runs to 15 residues. Trimming removed 0 bases from V and 6 bases from J; junction bases left unmatched: 7. The chain's CDR3 is CASSLGGRGLDGYTF. The CDR3 bases are TGTGCCAGCAGCTTGGGAGGCAGGGGGCTCGATGGCTACACCTTC. Complete variable domain (other parts from reference TRBV5-6 and TRBJ1-2): DAGVTQSPTHLIKTRGQQVTLRCSPKSGHDTVSWYQQALGQGPQFIFQYYEEEERQRGNFPDRFSGHQFPNYSSELNVNALLLGDSALYLCASSLGGRGLDGYTFGSGTRLTVV.